This is a list of T cell receptor beta chains from one sample in a study of shared clonotypes between healthy human individuals. Libraries were prepared by immunoSEQ multiplex PCR; TCRdb keeps only in-frame clonotypes and omits some of them. Of fewer than 800,000 clones in the sample, 92% were seen once. Sequencing was performed on naive CD8+ T cells sorted from blood. These receptors were obtained from a man younger than 40 in good health. CDR3s include the opening cysteine and the closing phenylalanine or tryptophan.

TRBV27	CASSFGTTLEDEQFF
TRBV18	CASSPQGGNTEAFF
TRBV7-2	CASSSSRGGLALNEQFF
TRBV6-6	CASRLRPGQNQPQHF
TRBV19	CASSFTGPNQPQHF
TRBV7-9	CASSAPGPRVQETQYF
TRBV5-8	CASSLRLAGIAKNIQYF
TRBV27	CASSLSWGRTDTQYF
TRBV11-2	CASSKLEAITTDTQYF
TRBV6-5	CASTKQGLARETQYF
TRBV7-7	CASSLRATYEQYF
TRBV29-1	CSVDLPSRIGTQYF
TRBV27	CASSPQQGAGYEQYF
TRBV27	CASSLRISYEQYF
TRBV7-9	CASSLGLAGLQETQYF
TRBV27	CASSLNLAGPMGAGELFF
TRBV5-1	CASSLVSVLLSTPDTQYF
TRBV27	CASSSRHRETQYF
TRBV27	CASSLSPSVWDTQYF
TRBV27	CASSLNDRADEQYF
TRBV7-9	CASSRESVSYEQYF
TRBV6-1	CATRGTSGRNEKLFF
TRBV5-1	CASSLESTPDTQYF